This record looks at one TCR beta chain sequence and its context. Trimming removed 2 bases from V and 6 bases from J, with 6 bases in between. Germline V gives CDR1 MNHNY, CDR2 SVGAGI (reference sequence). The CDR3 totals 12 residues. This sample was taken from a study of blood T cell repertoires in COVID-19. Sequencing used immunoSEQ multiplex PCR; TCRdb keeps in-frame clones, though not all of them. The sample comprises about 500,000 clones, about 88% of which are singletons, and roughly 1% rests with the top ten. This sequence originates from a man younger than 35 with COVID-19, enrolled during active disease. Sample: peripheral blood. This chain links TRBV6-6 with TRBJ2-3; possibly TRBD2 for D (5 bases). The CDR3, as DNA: TGTGCCAGCAGTTACGAGCGGGATACGCAGTATTTT. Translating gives CASSYERDTQYF.